A selection of T cell receptor beta chains follows, all from one sample in a study of cytomegalovirus exposure and HLA in healthy donors. Libraries were prepared by immunoSEQ multiplex PCR; TCRdb keeps only in-frame clonotypes and omits some of them. This table holds some 45,000 clones, around 87% found once. The sequencing sample was made of PBMCs. The receptor source for this set is a woman in her 40s in good health and CMV-seropositive. Both conserved end residues are part of each CDR3. A D gene is named only where the DNA matches it firmly. Some rows mark clone size as missing; the rest say once, few, many or name a class of expanded clone.

clone size	J gene	D gene	V gene	CDR3 protein	CDR3 DNA
.	TRBJ1-1	.	TRBV7-8	CASSLVRTTEAFF	TGTGCCAGCAGCTTAGTAAGAACAACTGAAGCTTTCTTT
.	TRBJ2-3	.	TRBV6-5	CASSPARSTDTQYF	TGTGCCAGCAGTCCCGCGCGGAGCACAGATACGCAGTATTTT
few	TRBJ2-7	TRBD2	TRBV6-5	CASSYGRESYEQYF	TGTGCCAGCAGTTACGGGCGGGAGTCCTACGAGCAGTACTTC
.	TRBJ1-1	TRBD1	TRBV29-1	CSVQDRGNTEAFF	TGCAGCGTCCAGGACAGGGGGAACACTGAAGCTTTCTTT
.	TRBJ2-7	.	TRBV18	CASSQGQIYEQYF	TGTGCCAGCTCACAAGGACAGATTTACGAGCAGTACTTC
.	TRBJ1-5	TRBD1	TRBV19	CASSAGGTSNQPQHF	TGTGCCAGTAGTGCAGGGGGCACGAGCAATCAGCCCCAGCATTTT
.	TRBJ2-3	TRBD2	TRBV5-4	CASSLAGSSTDTQYF	TGTGCCAGCAGTCTAGCGGGATCGAGCACAGATACGCAGTATTTT
.	TRBJ2-7	TRBD2	TRBV6-5	CASSYSNRGGPTEQYF	TGTGCCAGCAGTTACTCGAATCGGGGGGGCCCTACGGAGCAGTACTTC
.	TRBJ2-3	TRBD1	TRBV11-3	CASSPGTGDTDTQYF	TGTGCCAGCAGCCCCGGGACAGGAGACACAGATACGCAGTATTTT
.	TRBJ2-1	TRBD1	TRBV10-3	CAIGTGAGEQFF	TGTGCCATCGGGACAGGGGCCGGTGAGCAGTTCTTC
once	TRBJ2-1	TRBD2	TRBV4-1	CASSDPGLAGIVNEQFF	TGCGCCAGCAGCGACCCGGGACTAGCGGGAATTGTGAATGAGCAGTTCTTC
.	TRBJ2-7	.	TRBV29-1	CSVAGTDTYEQYF	TGCAGCGTTGCCGGTACAGATACCTACGAGCAGTACTTC
.	TRBJ2-7	.	TRBV27	CASSPTRLVYEQYF	TGTGCCAGCAGTCCCACTCGACTAGTCTACGAGCAGTACTTC
.	TRBJ2-2	.	TRBV6-5	CASSGQSANTGELFF	TGTGCCAGCAGTGGACAGTCTGCGAACACCGGGGAGCTGTTTTTT
.	TRBJ1-4	TRBD1	TRBV13	CASSRTGRLANEKLFF	TGTGCCAGCAGTAGGACAGGCCGGCTGGCTAATGAAAAACTGTTTTTT
.	TRBJ1-3	.	TRBV19	CASSFFTGTSGNTIYF	TGTGCCAGTAGTTTCTTCACCGGGACATCTGGAAACACCATATATTTT
.	TRBJ2-1	.	TRBV10-3	CAIRKDSSYNEQFF	TGTGCCATCAGAAAGGACAGCTCCTACAATGAGCAGTTCTTC
.	TRBJ2-7	TRBD1	TRBV5-1	CASSRGQEQVHEQYF	TGCGCCAGCAGCCGAGGACAGGAACAGGTCCACGAGCAGTACTTC
.	TRBJ2-7	TRBD1	TRBV7-7	CASSPGTGNYEQYF	TGTGCTAGCAGCCCCGGGACAGGGAACTACGAGCAGTACTTC
.	TRBJ1-2	.	TRBV9	CASRGPQGGVGYTF	TGTGCCAGCAGGGGACCGCAGGGAGGAGTGGGCTACACCTTC
.	TRBJ2-1	.	TRBV6-4	CASSASGSRVNEQFF	TGTGCCAGCAGTGCTTCCGGGAGTAGGGTAAATGAGCAGTTCTTC
.	TRBJ2-7	TRBD1	TRBV28	CASSLTGGVRYEQYF	TGTGCCAGCAGTTTGACAGGGGGCGTCAGGTACGAGCAGTACTTC
once	TRBJ2-1	.	TRBV27	CASKIGSSYNEQFF	TGTGCCAGCAAGATCGGGAGCTCCTACAATGAGCAGTTCTTC
.	TRBJ1-2	.	TRBV6-6	CASTGLEGYTF	TGTGCCAGCACCGGACTTGAAGGCTACACCTTC
.	TRBJ2-2	TRBD2	TRBV7-9	CASRLAGGTGELFF	TGTGCCAGCAGGCTAGCGGGAGGGACCGGGGAGCTGTTTTTT
.	TRBJ2-1	.	TRBV7-6	CASSLGQGDYNEQFF	TGTGCCAGCAGCTTAGGTCAGGGCGACTACAATGAGCAGTTCTTC
.	TRBJ2-2	.	TRBV19	CASSVSGIPTGELFF	TGTGCCAGTAGTGTCTCCGGGATCCCGACCGGGGAGCTGTTTTTT
.	TRBJ2-1	.	TRBV7-9	CASSLVSPNEQFF	TGTGCCAGCAGCTTAGTCAGTCCAAATGAGCAGTTCTTC
.	TRBJ1-1	.	TRBV10-3	CAISESHRSNTEAFF	TGTGCCATCAGTGAGTCGCACAGGAGTAACACTGAAGCTTTCTTT
.	TRBJ1-2	TRBD1	TRBV19	CASSQTGDYGYTF	TGTGCCAGTTCACAGACAGGGGACTATGGCTACACCTTC
.	TRBJ2-5	TRBD2	TRBV7-3	CASSPQGLAGWGETQYF	TGTGCCAGCAGCCCCCAAGGACTAGCGGGATGGGGAGAGACCCAGTACTTC
.	TRBJ1-6	TRBD1	TRBV5-4	CASSLSQGYSPLHF	TGTGCCAGCAGCTTGTCACAGGGGTACTCACCCCTCCACTTT
.	TRBJ1-2	.	TRBV28	CASRPDVRYGYTF	TGTGCCAGCAGGCCCGACGTGAGGTATGGCTACACCTTC
.	TRBJ1-2	.	TRBV6-5	CASRPQGLRYGYTF	TGTGCCAGCAGACCCCAGGGACTCCGCTATGGCTACACCTTC
.	TRBJ2-1	TRBD1	TRBV7-8	CASSLAWTGSVYNEQFF	TGTGCCAGCAGCTTAGCATGGACAGGGTCCGTCTACAATGAGCAGTTCTTC
.	TRBJ2-5	TRBD2	TRBV7-2	CASSLFAVGTSGTQETQYF	TGTGCCAGCAGCCTATTCGCCGTAGGGACTAGCGGAACTCAAGAGACCCAGTACTTC
.	TRBJ1-5	.	TRBV7-9	CASSLEGGGQPQHF	TGTGCCAGCAGCTTAGAAGGGGGGGGTCAGCCCCAGCATTTT
once	TRBJ2-2	TRBD2	TRBV5-1	CASGPRGGVTGELFF	TGCGCCAGCGGCCCCCGGGGGGGCGTTACCGGGGAGCTGTTTTTT
.	TRBJ2-1	.	TRBV13	CASSQDSYNEQFF	TGTGCCAGCAGCCAGGATTCGTACAATGAGCAGTTCTTC
.	TRBJ2-1	TRBD2	TRBV9	CASSVSGRPYNEQFF	TGTGCCAGCAGCGTAAGCGGGAGACCCTACAATGAGCAGTTCTTC
.	TRBJ1-4	.	TRBV30	CAWNPTLGATNEKLFF	TGTGCCTGGAACCCGACCCTGGGAGCAACTAATGAAAAACTGTTTTTT
.	TRBJ2-1	TRBD2	TRBV5-4	CASSSGTSGNNEQFF	TGTGCCAGCAGCTCCGGGACTAGCGGAAACAATGAGCAGTTCTTC
.	TRBJ1-6	TRBD1	TRBV30	CAWTGRGNSPLHF	TGTGCCTGGACCGGCAGGGGGAATTCACCCCTCCACTTT
.	TRBJ2-1	.	TRBV15	CATSRDRVNEQFF	TGTGCCACCAGCAGAGACCGGGTCAATGAGCAGTTCTTC
.	TRBJ1-2	TRBD1	TRBV29-1	CSVARTGGNGYTF	TGCAGCGTTGCCAGGACAGGGGGAAATGGCTACACCTTC
.	TRBJ2-1	.	TRBV7-2	CASSPRGQRQGLNEQFF	TGTGCCAGCAGCCCTAGGGGGCAAAGACAGGGACTCAATGAGCAGTTCTTC
.	TRBJ1-1	.	TRBV28	CASSSRAQSVAFF	TGTGCCAGCAGTTCGCGGGCCCAAAGCGTAGCTTTCTTT
.	TRBJ2-2	.	TRBV5-8	CASSYDRNTGELFF	TGTGCCAGCAGCTACGACAGGAACACCGGGGAGCTGTTTTTT
.	TRBJ2-6	.	TRBV21-1	CASSKMGGQGLSGANVLTF	TGTGCCAGCAGCAAAATGGGGGGACAGGGCCTCTCTGGGGCCAACGTCCTGACTTTC
.	TRBJ2-2	.	TRBV18	CASSQTRNTGELFF	TGTGCCAGCTCACAGACAAGGAACACCGGGGAGCTGTTTTTT
.	TRBJ1-6	.	TRBV29-1	CSVESLQNNSPLHF	TGCAGCGTTGAATCTTTACAGAACAATTCACCCCTCCACTTT